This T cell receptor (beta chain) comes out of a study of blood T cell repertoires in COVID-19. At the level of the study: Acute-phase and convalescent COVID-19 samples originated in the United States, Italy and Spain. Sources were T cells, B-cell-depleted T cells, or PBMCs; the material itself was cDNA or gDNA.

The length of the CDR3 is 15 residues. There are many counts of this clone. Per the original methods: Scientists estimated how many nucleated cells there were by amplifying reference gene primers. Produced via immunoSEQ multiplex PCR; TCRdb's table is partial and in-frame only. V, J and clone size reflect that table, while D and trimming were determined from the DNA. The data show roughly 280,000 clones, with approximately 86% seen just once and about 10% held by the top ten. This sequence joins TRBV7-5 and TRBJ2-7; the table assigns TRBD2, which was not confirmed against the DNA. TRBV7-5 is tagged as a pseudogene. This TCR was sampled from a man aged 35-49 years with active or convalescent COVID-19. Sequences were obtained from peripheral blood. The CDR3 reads CVRSFPPGLQYKQYF. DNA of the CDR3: TGTGTCAGAAGCTTCCCCCCGGGACTTCAGTACAAGCAGTACTTC.